The 8 T cell receptor beta chains presented below share a single source sample, sequenced in a study of Ad26.COV2.S vaccination and SARS-CoV-2 variants. Measured with immunoSEQ multiplex PCR; TCRdb has only the in-frame clones, and not every one. The table records about 350,000 clones, approximately 84% of them present only once. As to treatment: around 19 received Ad26.COV2.S at low or high dose, single or two shots; several received placebo; per-sample allocation not given. Vaccine and placebo recipients were sampled on day 63 after the first injection. The sample consisted of peripheral blood, taken in a trial of Ad26.COV2.S vaccine versus placebo. These receptors originate from a person aged 18 to 59 who received the Ad26.COV2.S COVID-19 vaccine or a placebo.

The chain uses TRBV11-3 and TRBJ2-7; D perhaps matches TRBD1 (6 bases). Trimming removed 5 bases from V and 4 bases from J, with 18 bases in between. CDR1 and CDR2 from the germline V gene are SGHNT and YENEEA. This CDR3 has 15 amino acids. CDR3 coding DNA: TGTGCCAGCAGCCAGACCGGGACAACTCCTTACGAGCAGTACTTC. It is translated as CASSQTGTTPYEQYF.

For this clone: One end of the junction does not line up with germline, which may come from a read error. The rearrangement uses TRBV10-3 and TRBJ1-3; D remains unclear. CDR1 and CDR2 (germline): ENHRY, SYGVKD. The CDR3 runs to 12 residues. This chain's CDR3 is CAISESGPPQQF. In DNA, the CDR3 is TGTGCCATCAGTGAGTCCGGGCCGCCGCAGCAGTTT.

J is TRBJ2-3 and V is TRBV18, with 8 bases identical to TRBD2. The CDR3 runs to 16 residues. CDR1 and CDR2 (germline): KGHSH, LQKENI. The trim removed 3 bases at V and 1 base at J, leaving 6 bases unmatched. The CDR3 reads CASSPPSGQRTDTQYF. In DNA form, the CDR3 reads TGTGCCAGCTCACCCCCTAGCGGGCAGCGCACAGATACGCAGTATTTT. Full variable domain (remainder filled in from reference TRBV18 and TRBJ2-3): NAGVMQNPRHLVRRRGQEARLRCSPMKGHSHVYWYRQLPEEGLKFMVYLQKENIIDESGMPKERFSAEFPKEGPSILRIQQVVRGDSAAYFCASSPPSGQRTDTQYFGPGTRLTVL.

The rearrangement links TRBV11-3 to TRBJ2-7, with D possibly being TRBD2 (6 bases). V lost 4 bases and J lost 2, with 12 bases in between. Germline CDR1 and CDR2: SGHNT and YENEEA. The CDR3 length is 14 residues. The CDR3 loop is CASSSGTSPYEQYF. Here the CDR3 DNA reads TGTGCCAGCAGCTCCGGGACTTCCCCCTACGAGCAGTACTTC. Combining the CDR3 with reference TRBV11-3 and TRBJ2-7 gives the whole variable domain EAGVVQSPRYKIIEKKQPVAFWCNPISGHNTLYWYLQNLGQGPELLIRYENEEAVDDSQLPKDRFSAERLKGVDSTLKIQPAELGDSAVYLCASSSGTSPYEQYFGPGTRLTVT.

The chain links TRBV19 to TRBJ1-5, with a weak D call TRBD1 (5 bases). The germline V gene encodes CDR1 LNHDA and CDR2 SQIVND (reference sequence). Trimming removed 5 bases from V and 5 bases from J, with 10 bases in between. The CDR3 totals 13 residues. CDR3 sequence reads: CASSEAGHQPQHF. In DNA, the CDR3 is TGTGCCAGTAGTGAGGCGGGGCATCAGCCCCAGCATTTT.

The chain is built from TRBV14 and TRBJ1-2; D is unresolved. This CDR3 is built from 15 residues. Trimming left V 0 bases short and J 5 bases short, with 13 bases between. CDR1 is SGHDN, CDR2 FVKESK, per germline. The CDR3 nucleotides are TGTGCCAGCAGCCAAGAGGTGACGGGAGAATATGGCTACACCTTC. This sequence encodes CASSQEVTGEYGYTF.

This chain joins TRBV28 and TRBJ2-7, with unresolved D. This CDR3 spans 12 amino acids. Per the germline V gene, CDR1 is MDHEN and CDR2 is SYDVKM. The germline V and J ends were trimmed by 7 bases and 12 bases, with 19 bases remaining between them. The CDR3 reads CASKTGPTGSYF. The CDR3 DNA reads as TGTGCCAGCAAGACCGGACCAACTGGGTCGTACTTC.

The table lists this clone with a count of one. This chain joins TRBV5-4 and TRBJ2-2; TRBD2 is a possible D gene (5 bases). The CDR3 consists of 15 residues. The ends were cut back, 2 bases at V and 5 bases at J, with 13 bases in the middle. Germline lookup yields CDR1 SGHNT and CDR2 YYREEE (reference sequence). The CDR3: CASSLLGDWTGELFF. DNA for the CDR3: TGTGCCAGCAGCTTACTGGGAGATTGGACCGGGGAGCTGTTTTTT.